One sample yielded the 30 T cell receptor beta chains listed below, sequenced in a study of OX40 agonist ivuxolimab in advanced cancers. Libraries were prepared by immunoSEQ multiplex PCR; TCRdb keeps only in-frame clonotypes and omits some of them. The table has approximately 40,000 clones, 88% seen once. The input for sequencing was CD4+ or CD8+ T cells sorted from blood, taken in a trial of the OX40 agonist ivuxolimab. All receptors come from an adult with an advanced solid tumor such as melanoma, head and neck, liver or kidney cancer.

The CDR3 coding sequence is TGTGCCAGCAGCTTGGCACAGCCACCCTACAATGAGCAGTTCTTC. It codes for CASSLAQPPYNEQFF. The chain employs TRBV5-6 and TRBJ2-1; D unclear. The ends were cut back, 0 bases at V and 2 bases at J, with 9 bases in the middle. Germline V gene lookup returns CDR1 SGHDT and CDR2 YYEEEE. The CDR3 has 15 amino acids.

The rearrangement joins TRBV7-9 to TRBJ1-1; D is uncertain. The V end was cut by 2 bases, the J end by 0 bases, with 4 bases between. The CDR3 totals 13 residues. The germline V gene has CDR1 SEHNR and CDR2 FQNEAQ (reference sequence). This CDR3 reads CASSLLVNTEAFF. The DNA of the CDR3 is TGTGCCAGCAGCTTATTGGTGAACACTGAAGCTTTCTTT.

The chain uses TRBV27 and TRBJ1-5; 7 bases line up with TRBD1. This CDR3 contains 12 residues. The ends lost 6 bases at V and 6 bases at J; junction bases unmatched: 2. Looked up from germline, CDR1 is MNHEY and CDR2 is SMNVEV (reference sequence). CDR3 sequence (DNA): TGTGCCAGCAGAGGGGGCGGTCAGCCCCAGCATTTT. This codes for CASRGGGQPQHF.

V is TRBV5-5 and J is TRBJ2-3; a possible D gene is TRBD1 (6 bases). Germline V gene data show CDR1 as SGHKS and CDR2 as YYEKEE (reference sequence). Between the trimmed V and J ends, which lost 4 bases and 2 bases, there was a span of 11 bases. The CDR3 length is 14 residues. This CDR3 reads CASSGDTFTDTQYF. CDR3 DNA sequence: TGTGCCAGCAGCGGGGACACCTTCACAGATACGCAGTATTTT.

The J gene is TRBJ2-5, the V gene TRBV9; no clear D. The CDR3 spans 14 residues. CDR1 SGDLS and CDR2 YYNGEE come from the germline V gene. V lost 4 bases, J lost 4 bases, and 14 bases lay in between. DNA of the CDR3: TGTGCCAGCAGCCCCACCGTTGGTTTAGAGACCCAGTACTTC. This translates into CASSPTVGLETQYF.

The chain is built from TRBV27 and TRBJ2-7; weak D call: TRBD2 (7 bases). The V and J ends lost 6 bases and 2 bases respectively, with 11 bases between them. The CDR3 runs to 13 residues. CDR1 is MNHEY and CDR2 is SMNVEV in the germline V gene (reference sequence). This chain's CDR3 is CASSPGGPYEQYF. CDR3 bases: TGTGCCAGCAGCCCCGGGGGGCCCTACGAGCAGTACTTC.

The V and J genes are TRBV7-8 and TRBJ1-6; D remains unclear. The ends were cut back, 5 bases at V and 1 base at J, with 15 bases in the middle. Germline V gene data show CDR1 as SGHVS and CDR2 as FQNEAQ. The CDR3 contains 17 residues. The CDR3, as DNA: TGTGCCAGCAGCCAAGGGCCACCGGGATCCTATAATTCACCCCTCCACTTT. Its translation is CASSQGPPGSYNSPLHF.

J is TRBJ1-5 and V is TRBV27; 9 bases agree with TRBD1. V dropped 5 bases and J dropped 4; count of bases not matched to a gene: 9. This CDR3 spans 16 amino acids. The germline CDR1 and CDR2 sequences are MNHEY and SMNVEV (reference sequence). CDR3 bases: TGTGCCAGCAGTCCGAGGGACAGGGTGGGGAATCAGCCCCAGCATTTT. Its translation: CASSPRDRVGNQPQHF.

This clone has a single count. This rearrangement joins TRBV5-1 to TRBJ1-2; D unclear. The germline V gene encodes CDR1 SGHRS and CDR2 YFSETQ. The CDR3 is 15 amino acids. The V and J ends lost 0 bases and 0 bases respectively, with 9 bases between them. CDR3 region: CASSLAPDPNYGYTF. The CDR3 region has the DNA TGCGCCAGCAGCTTGGCCCCAGACCCTAACTATGGCTACACCTTC.

This chain links TRBV7-8 with TRBJ1-5; tentative D call: TRBD1 (5 bases). The CDR3 sequence is 17 residues long. Germline assignment: CDR1 SGHVS and CDR2 FQNEAQ. V shed 4 bases and J shed 4 bases, with 20 bases lying between them. CDR3 amino acids: CASSSAHRQGGNQPQHF. CDR3 in DNA: TGTGCCAGCAGCTCCGCGCACAGGCAGGGTGGAAATCAGCCCCAGCATTTT.

The chain recombines TRBV4-1 with TRBJ1-1; D possibly corresponds to TRBD1 (5 bases). Germline loops: CDR1 MGHRA, CDR2 YSYEKL. The CDR3 covers 16 residues. V was trimmed by 0 bases and J by 1 base, leaving 12 bases between them. CDR3 nucleotides: TGCGCCAGCAGCCAAGATCCCCGGACACCGAACACTGAAGCTTTCTTT. This translates into CASSQDPRTPNTEAFF.

The genes are TRBV27 and TRBJ2-5, with TRBD1 matching over 8 bases. V trimming: 6 bases; J trimming: 4 bases; junction bases outside the gene matches: 7. The CDR3 totals 14 residues. Germline loops: CDR1 MNHEY, CDR2 SMNVEV (reference sequence). CDR3: CASRPGGTGETQYF. The CDR3 bases are TGTGCCAGCAGACCCGGTGGGACAGGAGAGACCCAGTACTTC.

The chain combines TRBV6-5 with TRBJ2-5; no firm D call. Germline V gives CDR1 MNHEY, CDR2 SVGAGI. Trimming took 0 bases from V and 0 from J, leaving 11 bases between them. The CDR3 length is 16 residues. The CDR3 here is CASSYSPRTYQETQYF. CDR3 coding DNA: TGTGCCAGCAGTTACTCCCCCAGAACGTACCAAGAGACCCAGTACTTC.

This chain links TRBV15 with TRBJ2-6; 8 bases align to TRBD1. Trimming removed 2 bases from V and 3 bases from J; junction bases left unmatched: 6. The V gene's germline CDR1 is LNHNV and CDR2 YYDKDF (reference sequence). The CDR3 covers 17 residues. CDR3 sequence: CATSRQDRADGANVLTF. The CDR3 nucleotides read TGTGCCACCAGCAGACAGGACAGGGCTGATGGGGCCAACGTCCTGACTTTC.

The rearrangement joins TRBV30 to TRBJ2-7, with D possibly matching TRBD2 (5 bases). The CDR3 length is 15 residues. Trimming took off 0 bases at V and 4 bases at J, with 16 bases between the two ends. Germline values: CDR1 GTSNPN, CDR2 SVGIG (reference sequence). The CDR3 bases are TGTGCCTGGAGTGTAGAGCGGACGGCTGTTTACGAGCAGTACTTC. It yields the protein CAWSVERTAVYEQYF.

This chain joins TRBV7-9 and TRBJ2-1; possible D gene TRBD1, 6 bases. V dropped 2 bases and J dropped 9 bases, with 14 bases sitting between them. CDR1 and CDR2 (germline): SEHNR, FQNEAQ (reference sequence). The CDR3 covers 14 residues. DNA for the CDR3: TGTGCCAGCAGCTTAACCACAGGGTTTGTTGAGCAGTTCTTC. Amino acids: CASSLTTGFVEQFF.

The chain has TRBV7-9 and TRBJ2-2; D possibly matches TRBD1 or TRBD2 (6 bases each). V dropped 2 bases and J dropped 5 bases, with 12 bases sitting between them. Germline CDR1 reads SEHNR; CDR2 reads FQNEAQ (reference sequence). The CDR3 runs to 15 residues. The CDR3 here is CASSLIRGVTGELFF. The DNA for the CDR3 is TGTGCCAGCAGCTTAATTAGGGGGGTGACCGGGGAGCTGTTTTTT.

In its sample, this clone was seen once. The genes are TRBV6-5 and TRBJ1-1, with TRBD1 as a possible D gene (5 bases). V was cut by 6 bases and J by 0 bases, with 11 bases left in between. This CDR3 is 14 amino acids long. Germline V lookup: CDR1 MNHEY, CDR2 SVGAGI. The CDR3 loop is CASSLRRVNTEAFF. CDR3 nucleotides: TGTGCCAGCAGCCTCCGCAGGGTGAACACTGAAGCTTTCTTT.

Within the sample, this clone is medium-sized. The rearrangement joins TRBV7-9 to TRBJ1-1; the D is unclear. V shed 1 base and J shed 6 bases, with 6 bases lying between them. The CDR3 has 12 amino acids. The germline V gene encodes CDR1 SEHNR and CDR2 FQNEAQ (reference sequence). The CDR3 here is CASSLEGSEAFF. The CDR3 DNA is TGTGCCAGCAGCTTAGAAGGGTCTGAAGCTTTCTTT.

This clone was seen a single time. DNA of the CDR3: TGTGCCAGCAGCCCAGGGACCGCGGCAGATACGCAGTATTTT. It codes for CASSPGTAADTQYF. The chain recombines TRBV5-4 with TRBJ2-3; either TRBD1 or TRBD2 may supply D (5 bases each). The germline V gene has CDR1 SGHNT and CDR2 YYREEE (reference sequence). The germline V and J ends were trimmed by 4 bases and 4 bases, with 13 bases remaining between them. There are 14 residues in the CDR3.

About this clone: The junction departs from germline at one end; a sequencing error may be responsible. The chain carries TRBV7-7 and TRBJ1-6, with D maybe TRBD1 (5 bases). CDR1 is SSHAT and CDR2 is FNYEAQ in the germline V gene (reference sequence). The CDR3 is 15 amino acids. The CDR3: CASSYDSSYNSPLHF. Here the CDR3 DNA reads TGTGCTAGCAGCTACGACAGCTCCTATAATTCACCCCTCCACTTT.

The CDR3 is CASSLGGGSNEQFF. CDR3 sequence (DNA): TGTGCCAGCAGCTTAGGGGGCGGGAGCAATGAGCAGTTCTTC. The V and J genes are TRBV7-6 and TRBJ2-1; TRBD2 matches 7 bases. V shed 1 base, J shed 6 bases, and the junction held 3 bases outside the gene matches. CDR3 length: 14 amino acids. Germline CDR1 reads SGHVS; CDR2 reads FNYEAQ. The variable domain in full, completed from reference TRBV7-6 and TRBJ2-1, reads GAGVSQSPRYKVTKRGQDVALRCDPISGHVSLYWYRQALGQGPEFLTYFNYEAQQDKSGLPNDRFSAERPEGSISTLTIQRTEQRDSAMYRCASSLGGGSNEQFFGPGTRLTVL.

This clone showed up just a few times. This rearrangement joins TRBV7-9 to TRBJ2-1, with 7 bases identical to TRBD2. Germline CDR1 and CDR2: SEHNR and FQNEAQ (reference sequence). This CDR3 spans 15 amino acids. Losses at the gene ends were 7 bases for V and 4 bases for J; bases not matched to a gene: 10. This CDR3 is CASTNGGRAYNEQFF. In DNA form, the CDR3 reads TGTGCCAGCACCAACGGGGGGAGGGCGTACAATGAGCAGTTCTTC.

CDR3 coding DNA: TGCGCCAGCAGCTTGGCTGGAGGGGTCGACGAGCAGTACTTC. Translated: CASSLAGGVDEQYF. The chain combines TRBV5-1 with TRBJ2-7, with D perhaps TRBD2 (6 bases). V dropped 0 bases and J dropped 5 bases, with 12 bases sitting between them. CDR1 and CDR2 from the germline V gene are SGHRS and YFSETQ. The CDR3 has 14 residues.

This chain uses TRBV30 with TRBJ1-2; no reliable D call. V was pared by 2 bases and J by 0 bases, with 7 bases between. CDR3 length: 13 residues. Germline V lookup: CDR1 GTSNPN, CDR2 SVGIG (reference sequence). CDR3 protein: CAWSSQSNYGYTF. The CDR3 DNA reads TGTGCCTGGAGTTCACAGTCTAACTATGGCTACACCTTC.

The chain couples TRBV25-1 to TRBJ1-5, with 10 nucleotides matching TRBD1. The CDR3 contains 14 residues. Trimming removed 8 bases from V and 6 bases from J; junction bases left unmatched: 7. Germline CDR1 and CDR2: MGHDK and SYGVNS. CDR3 loop: CASAGQGTGQPQHF. CDR3 in DNA: TGTGCCAGCGCGGGACAGGGGACAGGTCAGCCCCAGCATTTT.

The gene calls are TRBV2 and TRBJ2-3; TRBD2 matches at 9 bases. This CDR3 contains 18 residues. The J segment lost 3 bases and the V segment lost 4 bases, leaving 14 bases of the junction unmatched. CDR1 and CDR2 (germline): SNHLY, FYNNEI. CDR3 DNA sequence: TGTGCCAGCAGTGTGACCCTGCGGGAGGGCCGGAGGACAGATACGCAGTATTTT. Translated, it gives CASSVTLREGRRTDTQYF.

The CDR3 bases are TGTGCCAGCTCACCAATACAGGGTCCATACAACAATGAGCAGTTCTTC. This encodes CASSPIQGPYNNEQFF. This rearrangement joins TRBV18 to TRBJ2-1; D may be TRBD1 (6 bases). This CDR3 region has 16 residues. CDR1 KGHSH and CDR2 LQKENI come from the germline V gene. V shed 2 bases and J shed 5 bases, with 16 bases lying between them.

This chain connects TRBV5-6 to TRBJ2-5; D ambiguous. The V gene's germline CDR1 is SGHDT and CDR2 YYEEEE. The CDR3 is 13 amino acids. V dropped 0 bases and J dropped 5 bases, with 8 bases sitting between them. CDR3 region: CASSLEVRETQYF. The DNA of the CDR3 is TGTGCCAGCAGCTTGGAGGTGAGGGAGACCCAGTACTTC.

The chain has TRBV2 and TRBJ2-2; 7 bases are shared with TRBD1. This CDR3 contains 18 residues. The germline V gene encodes CDR1 SNHLY and CDR2 FYNNEI. V was clipped by 6 bases and J by 2 bases; unmatched bases: 15. The CDR3 loop is CASRTWSRQGTNTGELFF. The CDR3 bases are TGTGCCAGCAGGACGTGGAGCCGACAGGGCACTAACACCGGGGAGCTGTTTTTT.